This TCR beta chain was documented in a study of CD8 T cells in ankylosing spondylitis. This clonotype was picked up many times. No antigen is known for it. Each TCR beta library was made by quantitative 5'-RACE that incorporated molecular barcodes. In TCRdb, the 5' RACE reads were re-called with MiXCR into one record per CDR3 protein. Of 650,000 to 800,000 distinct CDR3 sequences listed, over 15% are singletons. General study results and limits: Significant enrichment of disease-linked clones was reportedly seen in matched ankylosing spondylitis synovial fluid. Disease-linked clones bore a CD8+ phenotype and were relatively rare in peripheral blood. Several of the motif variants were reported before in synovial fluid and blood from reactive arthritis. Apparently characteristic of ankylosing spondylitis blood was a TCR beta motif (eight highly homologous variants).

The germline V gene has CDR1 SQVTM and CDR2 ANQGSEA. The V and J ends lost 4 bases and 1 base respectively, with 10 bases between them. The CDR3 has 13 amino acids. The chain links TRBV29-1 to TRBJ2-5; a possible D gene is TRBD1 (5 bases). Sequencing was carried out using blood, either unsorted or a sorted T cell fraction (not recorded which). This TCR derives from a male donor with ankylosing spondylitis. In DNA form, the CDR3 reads TGCAGCGTTGGCAGGGTGGGCCAAGAGACCCAGTACTTC. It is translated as CSVGRVGQETQYF.